The 14 T cell receptor beta chains in this list originate from one sample, sequenced in a study of T cells after somatic rescue of genetic block. This table comes from immunoSEQ multiplex PCR, and its TCRdb copy is limited to in-frame clones, with some not included. The repertoire consists of 60,000 to 90,000 clones, with approximately 91% occurring once and the leading ten covering about 3%. Sequencing input: peripheral blood mononuclear cells (PBMCs). The receptors stem from a man aged 25 to 40.

CDR3 residues: CASSDSRGELFF. The CDR3 DNA reads TGTGCCAGCAGCGATAGCAGGGGGGAGCTGTTTTTT. The chain has TRBV13 and TRBJ2-2; D is ambiguous. The germline V gene has CDR1 PRHDT and CDR2 FYEKMQ (reference sequence). V gave up 5 bases and J gave up 8 bases, with 9 bases separating them. The CDR3 length is 12 residues. Complete variable domain (other parts from reference TRBV13 and TRBJ2-2): AAGVIQSPRHLIKEKRETATLKCYPIPRHDTVYWYQQGPGQDPQFLISFYEKMQSDKGSIPDRFSAQQFSDYHSELNMSSLELGDSALYFCASSDSRGELFFGEGSRLTVL.

The V gene is TRBV9, the J gene TRBJ2-2; D unresolved. This CDR3 spans 16 amino acids. V was pared by 0 bases and J by 0 bases, with 9 bases between. Germline CDR1 is SGDLS and CDR2 is YYNGEE. The CDR3 sequence: CASSVDYSTNTGELFF. The CDR3, as DNA: TGTGCCAGCAGCGTAGATTACAGCACGAACACCGGGGAGCTGTTTTTT.

The V call is TRBV28, the J call TRBJ2-5, with D perhaps being TRBD1 or TRBD2 (6 bases each). CDR3 length equals 16 residues. In germline, CDR1 is MDHEN, CDR2 SYDVKM. With 3 bases removed from V and 5 bases from J, the gap between germline ends came to 19 bases. The DNA of the CDR3 is TGTGCCAGCAGTTTCGTTCTGGGGGGCGCGTGGGAGACCCAGTACTTC. This codes for CASSFVLGGAWETQYF.

The CDR3 DNA reads as TGCAGTGCTAGAGATTACGAGCAGTACTTC. Its protein is CSARDYEQYF. The chain carries TRBV20-1 and TRBJ2-7; D unresolved. Per the germline V gene, CDR1 is DFQATT and CDR2 is SNEGSKA (reference sequence). This CDR3 spans 10 amino acids. V was clipped by 0 bases and J by 4 bases, with 1 base between them.

The CDR3 DNA sequence: TGTGCCAGCAGCTTTTTTCCAGGGGGAAAGGTGGCCGGGGAGCTGTTTTTT. This translates into CASSFFPGGKVAGELFF. The chain carries TRBV7-9 and TRBJ2-2; TRBD1 aligns across 7 bases. The CDR3 runs to 17 residues. V dropped 3 bases and J dropped 6; count of bases not matched to a gene: 13. Looked up from germline, CDR1 is SEHNR and CDR2 is FQNEAQ (reference sequence). Full variable domain (rest looked up from reference TRBV7-9 and TRBJ2-2): DTGVSQNPRHKITKRGQNVTFRCDPISEHNRLYWYRQTLGQGPEFLTYFQNEAQLEKSRLLSDRFSAERPKGSFSTLEIQRTEQGDSAMYLCASSFFPGGKVAGELFFGEGSRLTVL.

This sequence joins TRBV10-3 and TRBJ2-3; D is perhaps TRBD2 (6 bases). CDR1 and CDR2 from the germline V gene are ENHRY and SYGVKD. The V end lost 3 bases, the J end lost 0 bases, and 13 bases lay between the germline ends. The CDR3 spans 16 residues. The CDR3 region is CAISDPLAGSTDTQYF. In DNA, the CDR3 is TGTGCCATCAGTGACCCGCTGGCGGGAAGCACAGATACGCAGTATTTT.

The V call is TRBV28, the J call TRBJ2-1; a possible D gene is TRBD1 (9 bases). CDR3 size: 18 residues. Trimming left V 10 bases short and J 4 bases short, with 29 bases between. Germline values: CDR1 MDHEN, CDR2 SYDVKM. The CDR3 reads CATITGGLAGLQYNEQFF. The CDR3 region has the DNA TGTGCCACCATTACAGGGGGCCTAGCGGGCCTGCAATACAATGAGCAGTTCTTC.

This sequence joins TRBV13 and TRBJ2-1, with D possibly matching TRBD1 (5 bases). The V end lost 3 bases, the J end lost 5 bases, and 8 bases lay between the germline ends. The CDR3 runs to 13 residues. Germline CDR1 PRHDT, CDR2 FYEKMQ (reference sequence). CDR3 sequence (DNA): TGTGCCAGCAGCTTTGTAGGGGACAATGAGCAGTTCTTC. This encodes CASSFVGDNEQFF. The whole variable domain, remainder taken from reference TRBV13 and TRBJ2-1, is AAGVIQSPRHLIKEKRETATLKCYPIPRHDTVYWYQQGPGQDPQFLISFYEKMQSDKGSIPDRFSAQQFSDYHSELNMSSLELGDSALYFCASSFVGDNEQFFGPGTRLTVL.

V usage is TRBV30 and J usage is TRBJ1-5; D remains ambiguous. Germline assignment: CDR1 GTSNPN and CDR2 SVGIG (reference sequence). CDR3 size: 14 residues. V lost 3 bases, J lost 7 bases, and 16 bases lay in between. CDR3 bases: TGTGCCTGGAGCGACACTACCTCGAGACAGCCCCAGCATTTT. Translating it yields CAWSDTTSRQPQHF.

The V call is TRBV4-1, the J call TRBJ1-6; D is uncertain. The CDR3 length is 15 residues. Germline CDR1 reads MGHRA; CDR2 reads YSYEKL. V lost 5 bases and J lost 1, with 9 bases in between. DNA for the CDR3: TGCGCCAGCAGCGAAAGGTATTCCTATAATTCACCCCTCCACTTT. It encodes CASSERYSYNSPLHF.

The chain is built from TRBV19 and TRBJ2-3; 7 bases fit TRBD2. V shed 7 bases and J 2 bases; nucleotides not matched to a gene: 15. This CDR3 has 17 amino acids. Germline V gene sequence: CDR1 LNHDA, CDR2 SQIVND (reference sequence). The CDR3 protein is CASTRIPSAGPTDTQYF. For the CDR3, the DNA is TGTGCCAGTACACGAATCCCATCAGCGGGACCCACAGATACGCAGTATTTT.

This rearrangement joins TRBV28 to TRBJ2-5, with a possible D match to TRBD2 (6 bases). This CDR3 has 15 residues. The germline V gene has CDR1 MDHEN and CDR2 SYDVKM. V was shortened by 0 bases and J by 3 bases, with 11 bases between the two germline ends. CDR3: CASSLWGGGEETQYF. The CDR3 DNA reads as TGTGCCAGCAGTTTATGGGGGGGTGGTGAAGAGACCCAGTACTTC.

The chain carries TRBV5-4 and TRBJ1-1, with unresolved D. The CDR3 consists of 13 residues. CDR1 is SGHNT, CDR2 YYREEE, per germline (reference sequence). The V and J ends lost 6 bases and 1 base respectively, with 10 bases between them. The CDR3 spells CASNSKENTEAFF. The CDR3 DNA reads as TGTGCCAGCAATTCCAAGGAGAACACTGAAGCTTTCTTT. Filled out from reference TRBV5-4 and TRBJ1-1, the complete variable domain reads ETGVTQSPTHLIKTRGQQVTLRCSSQSGHNTVSWYQQALGQGPQFIFQYYREEENGRGNFPPRFSGLQFPNYSSELNVNALELDDSALYLCASNSKENTEAFFGQGTRLTVV.

The rearrangement joins TRBV10-1 to TRBJ2-7; D is perhaps TRBD1 or TRBD2 (6 bases each). CDR1 and CDR2 from the germline V gene are WNHNN and SYGVQD (reference sequence). V lost 2 bases and J lost 5, with 19 bases in between. This CDR3 has 16 residues. CDR3 sequence (DNA): TGCGCCAGCAGTGAGAACCCGACAGGAGGGCAAAACGAGCAGTACTTC. It encodes CASSENPTGGQNEQYF.